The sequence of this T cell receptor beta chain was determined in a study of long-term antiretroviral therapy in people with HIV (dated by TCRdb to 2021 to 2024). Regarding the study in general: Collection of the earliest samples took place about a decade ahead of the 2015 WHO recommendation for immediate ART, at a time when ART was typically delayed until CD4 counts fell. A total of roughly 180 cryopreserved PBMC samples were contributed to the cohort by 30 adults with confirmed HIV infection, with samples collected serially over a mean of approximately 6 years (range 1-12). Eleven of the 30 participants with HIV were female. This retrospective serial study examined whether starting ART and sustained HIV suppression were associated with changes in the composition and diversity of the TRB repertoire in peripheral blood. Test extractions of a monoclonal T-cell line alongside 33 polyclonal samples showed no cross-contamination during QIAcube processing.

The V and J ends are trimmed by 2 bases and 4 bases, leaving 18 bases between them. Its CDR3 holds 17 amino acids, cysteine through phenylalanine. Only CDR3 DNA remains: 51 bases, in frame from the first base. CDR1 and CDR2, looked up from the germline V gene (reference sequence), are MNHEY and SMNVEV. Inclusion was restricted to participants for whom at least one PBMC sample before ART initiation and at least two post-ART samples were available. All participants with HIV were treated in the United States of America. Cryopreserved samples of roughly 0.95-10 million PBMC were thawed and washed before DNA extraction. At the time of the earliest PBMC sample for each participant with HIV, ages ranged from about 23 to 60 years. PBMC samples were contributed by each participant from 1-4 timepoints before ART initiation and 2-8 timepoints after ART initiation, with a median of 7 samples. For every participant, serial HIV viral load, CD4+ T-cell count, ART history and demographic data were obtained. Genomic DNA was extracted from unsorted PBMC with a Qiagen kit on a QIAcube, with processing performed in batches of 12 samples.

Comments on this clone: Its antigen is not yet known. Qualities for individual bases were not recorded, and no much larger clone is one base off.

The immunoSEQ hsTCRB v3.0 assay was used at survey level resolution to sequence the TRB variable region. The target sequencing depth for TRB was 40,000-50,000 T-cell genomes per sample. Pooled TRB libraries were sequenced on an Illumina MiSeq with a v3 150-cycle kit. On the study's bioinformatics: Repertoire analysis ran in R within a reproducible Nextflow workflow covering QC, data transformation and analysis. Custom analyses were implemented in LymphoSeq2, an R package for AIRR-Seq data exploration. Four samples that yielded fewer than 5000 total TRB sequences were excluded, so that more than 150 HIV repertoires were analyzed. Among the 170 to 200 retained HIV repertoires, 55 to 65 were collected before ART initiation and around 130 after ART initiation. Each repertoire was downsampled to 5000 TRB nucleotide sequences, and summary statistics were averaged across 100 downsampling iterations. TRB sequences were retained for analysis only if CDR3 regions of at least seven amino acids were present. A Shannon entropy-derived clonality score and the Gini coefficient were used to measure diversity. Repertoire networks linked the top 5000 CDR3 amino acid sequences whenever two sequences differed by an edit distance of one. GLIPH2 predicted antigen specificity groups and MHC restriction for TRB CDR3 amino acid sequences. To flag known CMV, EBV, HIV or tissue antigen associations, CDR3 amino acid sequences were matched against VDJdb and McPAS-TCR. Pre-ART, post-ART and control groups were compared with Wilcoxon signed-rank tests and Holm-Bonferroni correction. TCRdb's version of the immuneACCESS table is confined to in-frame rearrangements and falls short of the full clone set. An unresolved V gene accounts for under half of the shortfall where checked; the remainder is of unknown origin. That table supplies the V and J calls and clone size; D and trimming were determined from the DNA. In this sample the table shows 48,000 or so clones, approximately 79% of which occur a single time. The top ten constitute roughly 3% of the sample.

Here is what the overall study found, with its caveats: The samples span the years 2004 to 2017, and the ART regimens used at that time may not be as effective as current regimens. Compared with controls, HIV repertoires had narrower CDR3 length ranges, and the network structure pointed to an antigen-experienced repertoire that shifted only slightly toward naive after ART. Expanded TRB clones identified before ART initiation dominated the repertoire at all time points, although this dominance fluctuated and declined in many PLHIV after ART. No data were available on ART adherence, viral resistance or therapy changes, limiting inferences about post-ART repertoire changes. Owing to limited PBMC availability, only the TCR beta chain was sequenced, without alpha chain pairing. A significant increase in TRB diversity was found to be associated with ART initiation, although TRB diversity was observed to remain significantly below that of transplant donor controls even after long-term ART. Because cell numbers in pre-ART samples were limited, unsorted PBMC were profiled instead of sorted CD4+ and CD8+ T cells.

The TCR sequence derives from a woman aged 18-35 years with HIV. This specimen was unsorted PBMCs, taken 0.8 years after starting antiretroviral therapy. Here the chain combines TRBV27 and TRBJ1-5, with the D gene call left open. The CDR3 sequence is CASSLGPPGQLNQPQHF. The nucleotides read TGTGCCAGCAGTTTAGGCCCCCCCGGCCAGTTAAATCAGCCCCAGCATTTT.